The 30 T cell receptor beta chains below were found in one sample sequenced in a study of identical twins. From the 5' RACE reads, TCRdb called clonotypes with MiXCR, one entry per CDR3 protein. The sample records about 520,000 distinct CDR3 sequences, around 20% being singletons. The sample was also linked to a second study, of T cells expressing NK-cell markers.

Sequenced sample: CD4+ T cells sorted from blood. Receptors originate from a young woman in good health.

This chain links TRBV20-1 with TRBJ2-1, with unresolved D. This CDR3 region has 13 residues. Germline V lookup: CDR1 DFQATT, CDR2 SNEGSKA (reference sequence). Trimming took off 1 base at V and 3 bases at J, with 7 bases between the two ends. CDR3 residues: CSARAQRYNEQFF. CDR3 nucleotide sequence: TGCAGTGCTAGAGCTCAGCGCTACAATGAGCAGTTCTTC.

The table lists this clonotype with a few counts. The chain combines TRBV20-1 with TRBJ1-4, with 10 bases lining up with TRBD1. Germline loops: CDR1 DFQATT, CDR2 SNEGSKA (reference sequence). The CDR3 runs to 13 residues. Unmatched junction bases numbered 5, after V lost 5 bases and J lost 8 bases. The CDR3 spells CSAGDRGGEKLFF. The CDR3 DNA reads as TGCAGTGCTGGGGACAGGGGTGGAGAAAAACTGTTTTTT.

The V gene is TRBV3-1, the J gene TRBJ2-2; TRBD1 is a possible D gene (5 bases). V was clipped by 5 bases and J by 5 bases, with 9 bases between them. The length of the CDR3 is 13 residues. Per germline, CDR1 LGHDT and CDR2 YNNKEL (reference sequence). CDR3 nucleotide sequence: TGTGCCAGCAGCAAGGACACTACCGGGGAGCTGTTTTTT. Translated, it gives CASSKDTTGELFF. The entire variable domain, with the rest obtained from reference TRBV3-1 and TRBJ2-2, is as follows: DTAVSQTPKYLVTQMGNDKSIKCEQNLGHDTMYWYKQDSKKFLKIMFSYNNKELIINETVPNRFSPKSPDKAHLNLHINSLELGDSAVYFCASSKDTTGELFFGEGSRLTVL.

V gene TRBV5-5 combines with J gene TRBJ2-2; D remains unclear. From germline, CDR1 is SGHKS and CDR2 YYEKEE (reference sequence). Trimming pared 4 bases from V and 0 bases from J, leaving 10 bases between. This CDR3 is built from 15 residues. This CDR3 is CASSPQTANTGELFF. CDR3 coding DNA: TGTGCCAGCAGCCCCCAAACAGCGAACACCGGGGAGCTGTTTTTT. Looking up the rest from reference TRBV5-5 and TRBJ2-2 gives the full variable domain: DAGVTQSPTHLIKTRGQQVTLRCSPISGHKSVSWYQQVLGQGPQFIFQYYEKEERGRGNFPDRFSARQFPNYSSELNVNALLLGDSALYLCASSPQTANTGELFFGEGSRLTVL.

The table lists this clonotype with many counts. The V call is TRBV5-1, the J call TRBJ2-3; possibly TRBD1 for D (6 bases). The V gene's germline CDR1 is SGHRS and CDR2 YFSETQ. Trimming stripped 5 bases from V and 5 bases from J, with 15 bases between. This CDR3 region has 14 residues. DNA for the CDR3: TGCGCCAGCAGAGAGGGGGTCGGCGGAGATACGCAGTATTTT. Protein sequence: CASREGVGGDTQYF.

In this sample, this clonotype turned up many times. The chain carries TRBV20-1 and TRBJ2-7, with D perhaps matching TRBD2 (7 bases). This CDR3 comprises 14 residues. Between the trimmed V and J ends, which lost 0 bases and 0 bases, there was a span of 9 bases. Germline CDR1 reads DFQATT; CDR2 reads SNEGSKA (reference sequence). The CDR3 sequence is CSAREGGVSYEQYF. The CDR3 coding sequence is TGCAGTGCTAGAGAAGGGGGGGTCTCCTACGAGCAGTACTTC.

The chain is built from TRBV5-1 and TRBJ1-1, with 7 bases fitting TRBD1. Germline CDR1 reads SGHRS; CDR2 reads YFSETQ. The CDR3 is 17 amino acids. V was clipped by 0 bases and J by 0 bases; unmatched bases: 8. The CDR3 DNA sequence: TGCGCCAGCAGCTTGGTAGGTGGGGGGACAGTGAACACTGAAGCTTTCTTT. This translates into CASSLVGGGTVNTEAFF.

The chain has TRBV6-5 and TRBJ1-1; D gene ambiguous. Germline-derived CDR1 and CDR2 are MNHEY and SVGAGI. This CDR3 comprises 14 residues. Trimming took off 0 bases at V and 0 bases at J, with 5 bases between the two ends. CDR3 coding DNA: TGTGCCAGCAGTTACTCGAGGGTGAACACTGAAGCTTTCTTT. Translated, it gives CASSYSRVNTEAFF.

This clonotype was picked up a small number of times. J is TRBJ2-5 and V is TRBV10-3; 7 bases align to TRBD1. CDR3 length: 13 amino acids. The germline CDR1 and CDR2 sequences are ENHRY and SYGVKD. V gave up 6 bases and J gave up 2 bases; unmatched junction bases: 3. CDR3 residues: CAIRRTGQETQYF. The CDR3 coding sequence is TGTGCCATCAGGAGGACAGGACAAGAGACCCAGTACTTC.

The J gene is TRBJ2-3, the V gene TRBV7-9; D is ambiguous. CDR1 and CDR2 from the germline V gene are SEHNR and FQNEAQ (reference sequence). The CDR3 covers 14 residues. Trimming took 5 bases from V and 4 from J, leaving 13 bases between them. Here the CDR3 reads CASSKGDSSDTQYF. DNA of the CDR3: TGTGCCAGCAGCAAAGGCGATAGTTCAGATACGCAGTATTTT.

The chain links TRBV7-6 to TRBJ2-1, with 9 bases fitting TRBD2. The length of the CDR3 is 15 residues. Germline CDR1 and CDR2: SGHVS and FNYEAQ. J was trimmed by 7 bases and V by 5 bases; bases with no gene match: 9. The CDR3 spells CASSRQAGGRNEQFF. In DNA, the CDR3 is TGTGCCAGCAGCCGGCAGGCGGGAGGGCGTAATGAGCAGTTCTTC.

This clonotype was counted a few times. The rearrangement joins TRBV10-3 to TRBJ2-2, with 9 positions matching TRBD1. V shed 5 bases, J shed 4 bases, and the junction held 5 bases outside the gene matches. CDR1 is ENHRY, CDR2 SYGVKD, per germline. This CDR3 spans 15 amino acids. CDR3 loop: CAISRGTGTTGELFF. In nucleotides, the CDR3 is TGTGCCATCAGTCGTGGGACAGGGACCACCGGGGAGCTGTTTTTT.

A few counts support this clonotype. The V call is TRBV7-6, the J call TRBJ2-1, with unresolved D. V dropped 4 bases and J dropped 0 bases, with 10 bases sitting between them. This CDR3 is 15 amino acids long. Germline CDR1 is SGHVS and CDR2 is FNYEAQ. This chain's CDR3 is CASSSLERSYNEQFF. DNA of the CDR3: TGTGCCAGCAGCTCTCTAGAGCGCTCCTACAATGAGCAGTTCTTC.

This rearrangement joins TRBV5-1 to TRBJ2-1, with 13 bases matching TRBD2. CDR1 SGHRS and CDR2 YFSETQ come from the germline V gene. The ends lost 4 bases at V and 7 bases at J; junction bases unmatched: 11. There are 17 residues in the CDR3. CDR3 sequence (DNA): TGCGCCAGCAGCAAGGGACTAGCGGGAAGGGGCGCGAATGAGCAGTTCTTC. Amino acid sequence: CASSKGLAGRGANEQFF.

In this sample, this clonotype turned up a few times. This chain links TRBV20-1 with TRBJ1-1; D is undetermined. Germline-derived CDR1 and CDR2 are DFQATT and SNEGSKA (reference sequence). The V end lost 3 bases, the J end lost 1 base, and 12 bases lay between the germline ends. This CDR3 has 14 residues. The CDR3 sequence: CSASQALRNTEAFF. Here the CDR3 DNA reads TGCAGTGCTAGCCAGGCTTTACGGAACACTGAAGCTTTCTTT.

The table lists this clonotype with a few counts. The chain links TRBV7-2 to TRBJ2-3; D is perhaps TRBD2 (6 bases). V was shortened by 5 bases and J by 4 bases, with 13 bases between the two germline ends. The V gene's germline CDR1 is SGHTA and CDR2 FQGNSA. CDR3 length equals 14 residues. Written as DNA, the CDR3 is TGTGCCAGCAGCGGCCGCGGGGTTCCAGATACGCAGTATTTT. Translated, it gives CASSGRGVPDTQYF.

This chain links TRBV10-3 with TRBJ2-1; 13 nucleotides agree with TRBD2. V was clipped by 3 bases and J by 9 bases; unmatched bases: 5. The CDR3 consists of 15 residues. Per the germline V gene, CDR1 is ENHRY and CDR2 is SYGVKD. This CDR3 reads CAISERTSGRLEQFF. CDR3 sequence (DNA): TGTGCCATCAGTGAAAGGACTAGCGGGAGACTTGAGCAGTTCTTC.

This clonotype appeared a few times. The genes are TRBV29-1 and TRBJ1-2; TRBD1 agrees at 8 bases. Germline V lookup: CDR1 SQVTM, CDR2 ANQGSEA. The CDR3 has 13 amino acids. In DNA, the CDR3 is TGCTCCTACGGACAGGGTGGCGGCTATGGCTACACCTTC. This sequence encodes CSYGQGGGYGYTF.

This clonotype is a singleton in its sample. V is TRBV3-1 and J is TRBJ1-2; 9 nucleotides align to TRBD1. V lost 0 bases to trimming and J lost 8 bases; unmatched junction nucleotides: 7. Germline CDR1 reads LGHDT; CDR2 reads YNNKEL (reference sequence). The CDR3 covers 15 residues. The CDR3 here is CASSQELAGQGGYTF. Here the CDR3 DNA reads TGTGCCAGCAGCCAAGAACTAGCGGGACAGGGAGGCTACACCTTC.

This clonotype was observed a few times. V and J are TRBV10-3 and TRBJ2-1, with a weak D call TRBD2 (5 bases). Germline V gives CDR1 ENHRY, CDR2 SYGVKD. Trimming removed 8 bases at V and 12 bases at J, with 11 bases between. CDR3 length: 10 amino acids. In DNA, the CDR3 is TGTGCCATCGGCGGAGGTAGGCAGTTCTTC. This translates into CAIGGGRQFF.

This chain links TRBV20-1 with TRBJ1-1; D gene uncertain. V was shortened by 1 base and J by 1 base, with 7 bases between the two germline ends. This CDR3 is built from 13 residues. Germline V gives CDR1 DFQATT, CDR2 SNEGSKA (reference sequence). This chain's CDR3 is CSARANQNTEAFF. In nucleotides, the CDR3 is TGCAGTGCTAGAGCAAACCAGAACACTGAAGCTTTCTTT.

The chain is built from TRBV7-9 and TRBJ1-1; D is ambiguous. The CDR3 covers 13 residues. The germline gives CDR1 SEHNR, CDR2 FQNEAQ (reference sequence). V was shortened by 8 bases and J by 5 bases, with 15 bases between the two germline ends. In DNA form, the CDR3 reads TGTGCCAGCCTGGGCTGGAGGGATACTGAAGCTTTCTTT. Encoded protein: CASLGWRDTEAFF.

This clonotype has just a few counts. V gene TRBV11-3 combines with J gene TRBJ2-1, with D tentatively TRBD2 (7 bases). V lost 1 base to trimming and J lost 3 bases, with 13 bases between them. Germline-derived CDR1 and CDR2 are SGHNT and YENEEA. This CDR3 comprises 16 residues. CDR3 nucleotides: TGTGCCAGCAGCTTAGTCAAGCGGGACATCTACAATGAGCAGTTCTTC. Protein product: CASSLVKRDIYNEQFF.

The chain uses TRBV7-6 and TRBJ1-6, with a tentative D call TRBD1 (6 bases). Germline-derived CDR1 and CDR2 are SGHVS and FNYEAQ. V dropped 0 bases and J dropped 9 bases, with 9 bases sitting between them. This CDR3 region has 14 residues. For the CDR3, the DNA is TGTGCCAGCAGCTTAGCTAGGGGGACTTCACCCCTCCACTTT. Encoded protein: CASSLARGTSPLHF.

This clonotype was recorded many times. The CDR3 reads CSARLGRETQYF. The DNA of the CDR3 is TGCAGTGCTAGACTTGGGAGGGAGACCCAGTACTTC. The chain carries TRBV20-1 and TRBJ2-5, with TRBD2 as a possible D gene (6 bases). V lost 2 bases to trimming and J lost 5 bases, with 9 bases between them. The CDR3 runs 12 residues. Germline lookup yields CDR1 DFQATT and CDR2 SNEGSKA (reference sequence).

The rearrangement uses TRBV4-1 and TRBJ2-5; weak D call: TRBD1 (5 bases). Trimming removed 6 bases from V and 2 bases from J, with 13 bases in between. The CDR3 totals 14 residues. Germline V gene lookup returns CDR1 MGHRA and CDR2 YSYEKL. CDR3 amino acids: CASSPRQRQETQYF. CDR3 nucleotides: TGCGCCAGCAGTCCCCGACAGAGACAAGAGACCCAGTACTTC.

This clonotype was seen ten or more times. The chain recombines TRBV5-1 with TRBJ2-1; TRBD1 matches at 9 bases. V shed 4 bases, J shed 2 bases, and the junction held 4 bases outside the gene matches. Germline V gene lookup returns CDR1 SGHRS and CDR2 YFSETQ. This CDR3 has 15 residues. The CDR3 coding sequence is TGCGCCAGCAGCCGCGGGACAGGGACCTACAATGAGCAGTTCTTC. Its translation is CASSRGTGTYNEQFF.

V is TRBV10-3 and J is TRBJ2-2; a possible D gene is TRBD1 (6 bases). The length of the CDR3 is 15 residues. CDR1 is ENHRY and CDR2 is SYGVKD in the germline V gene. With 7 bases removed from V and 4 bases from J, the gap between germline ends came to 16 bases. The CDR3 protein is CAIKVLGRGTGELFF. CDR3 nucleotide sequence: TGTGCCATCAAGGTCCTCGGCAGGGGCACCGGGGAGCTGTTTTTT.

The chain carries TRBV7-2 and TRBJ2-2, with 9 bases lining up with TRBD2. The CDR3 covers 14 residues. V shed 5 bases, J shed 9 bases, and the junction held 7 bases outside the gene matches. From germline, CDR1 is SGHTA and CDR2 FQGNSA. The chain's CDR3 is CASSMGLAFRELFF. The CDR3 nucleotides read TGTGCCAGCAGCATGGGACTAGCATTCCGGGAGCTGTTTTTT.

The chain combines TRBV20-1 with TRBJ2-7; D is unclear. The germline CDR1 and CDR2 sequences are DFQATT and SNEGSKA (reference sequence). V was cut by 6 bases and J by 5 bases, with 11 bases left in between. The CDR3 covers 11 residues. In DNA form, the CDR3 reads TGCAGTGCCCCAAAAAGCAACGAGCAGTACTTC. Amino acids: CSAPKSNEQYF.